This record concerns one T cell receptor (beta chain) sequence. Its antigen is undetermined. Documented time point: cycle 4 day 1 (C4D1), after five to seven weeks of nivolumab. All trial patients relapsed after autologous stem cell transplantation. This sample was included in a study of PD-1 blockade in classical Hodgkin lymphoma. General study results and limits: Healthy donors reportedly exceeded newly diagnosed patients in baseline TCR diversity. What drove the repertoire differences, possibly disease activity or prior therapy, has not been defined.

The assay was immunoSEQ multiplex PCR, and TCRdb's table has in-frame clones only and misses some. This table holds about 24,000 clones, around four fifths found once. Sequenced material: peripheral blood mononuclear cells (PBMCs), taken before the fourth cycle of nivolumab. This receptor was identified in a human donor with classical Hodgkin lymphoma.

The CDR3 loop reads CASSLSWTGETGELFF. CDR3 coding DNA: TGTGCCAGCAGCTTGTCGTGGACAGGGGAAACCGGGGAGCTGTTTTTT. This sequence joins TRBV7-6 and TRBJ2-2, with TRBD1 identical over 9 bases. V lost 3 bases and J lost 5; bases outside the gene matches: 7. CDR3 length equals 16 residues. The germline CDR1 and CDR2 sequences are SGHVS and FNYEAQ. The entire variable domain, with the rest obtained from reference TRBV7-6 and TRBJ2-2, is as follows: GAGVSQSPRYKVTKRGQDVALRCDPISGHVSLYWYRQALGQGPEFLTYFNYEAQQDKSGLPNDRFSAERPEGSISTLTIQRTEQRDSAMYRCASSLSWTGETGELFFGEGSRLTVL.